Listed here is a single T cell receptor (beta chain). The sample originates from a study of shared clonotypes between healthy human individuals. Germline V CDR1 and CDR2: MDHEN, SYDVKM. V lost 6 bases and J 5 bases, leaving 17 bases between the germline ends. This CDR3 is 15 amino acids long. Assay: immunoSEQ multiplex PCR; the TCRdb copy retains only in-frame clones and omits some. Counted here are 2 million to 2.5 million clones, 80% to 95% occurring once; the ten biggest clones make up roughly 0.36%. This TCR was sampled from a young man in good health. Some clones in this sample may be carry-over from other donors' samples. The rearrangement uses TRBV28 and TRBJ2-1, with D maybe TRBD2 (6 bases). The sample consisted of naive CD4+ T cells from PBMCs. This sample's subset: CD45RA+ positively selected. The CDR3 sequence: CASSQQPGDHNEQFF. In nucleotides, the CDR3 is TGTGCCAGCAGCCAACAACCGGGGGACCACAATGAGCAGTTCTTC.